The rows below give T cell receptor beta chains drawn from one sample of a study of shared clonotypes between healthy human individuals. Sequencing was performed with immunoSEQ multiplex PCR; in TCRdb, only in-frame clones are kept and a portion is missing. The sample holds around 1.9 million clones; 90% to 95% are singletons and the top ten take approximately 1.7%. Input material: naive CD8+ T cells from PBMCs. The source of these receptors is a man aged 18 to 29 in good health. Some clones in this sample may be carry-over from other donors' samples. Both conserved end residues are part of each CDR3. D genes are given only for firm matches.

>TRBV27|.|TRBJ1-1
TGTGCCACCCTCAGCTTAAACGGGGGGGGGACTGAAGCTTTCTTT
CATLSLNGGGTEAFF
>TRBV6-5|TRBD2|TRBJ2-1
TGTGCCAGCAGTAGACTAGCGGGAGGTGGCAATGAGCAGTTCTTC
CASSRLAGGGNEQFF
>TRBV7-8|.|TRBJ1-1
TGTGCCAGCAGCTTCTGGGGAGGAGAGAACACTGAAGCTTTCTTT
CASSFWGGENTEAFF
>TRBV27|.|TRBJ2-3
TGTGCCAGCAGTTTATTGGGGGCAGCCAGAAACACAGATACGCAGTATTTT
CASSLLGAARNTDTQYF
>TRBV7-9|TRBD1|TRBJ1-4
TGTGCCAGCAGGCCGACAGGGGTGAATGAAAAACTGTTTTTT
CASRPTGVNEKLFF
>TRBV6-1|.|TRBJ2-7
TGTGCCAGCAGTGACGGGTTTCTTGTCATCCCCGAGCAGTACTTC
CASSDGFLVIPEQYF
>TRBV28|TRBD1|TRBJ1-1
TGTGCCAGCAGTTTAAAGTGGTCAGGGGGCGCGGAAGCTTTCTTT
CASSLKWSGGAEAFF
>TRBV4-3|.|TRBJ2-3
TGCGCCAGCAGCCCCATTTGGGGATCTACAGATACGCAGTATTTT
CASSPIWGSTDTQYF
>TRBV4-1|TRBD1|TRBJ1-4
TGCGCCAGCAGGGAAACACGTCCGGGACAGGTGAATGAAAAACTGTTTTTT
CASRETRPGQVNEKLFF
>TRBV9|.|TRBJ2-3
TGTGCCAGCAGCGTAGAGAGTCTAGTGATTAGCACAGATACGCAGTATTTT
CASSVESLVISTDTQYF
>TRBV7-7|TRBD2|TRBJ2-3
TGTGCCAGCAGCTTAGCAGCGGGAGGGCCGGGAGATACGCAGTATTTT
CASSLAAGGPGDTQYF
>TRBV28|TRBD1|TRBJ2-5
TGTGCCAGCAGAACCGGGACAGCTCTGGGAGAGACCCAGTACTTC
CASRTGTALGETQYF
>TRBV7-8|.|TRBJ1-1
TGTGCCAGCAGCTCATCCCCGAGGGCCACTGAAGCTTTCTTT
CASSSSPRATEAFF
>TRBV28|.|TRBJ1-1
TGTGCCAGCAGTTTCGGGATGGGGGGTACTGAAGCTTTCTTT
CASSFGMGGTEAFF
>TRBV5-1|.|TRBJ1-1
TGCGCCAGCAGCTTGGGGGGCCTCATGAACACTGAAGCTTTCTTT
CASSLGGLMNTEAFF
>TRBV6-6|TRBD1|TRBJ1-1
TGTGCCAGCAGCCCCATGGGGACAGGGCTTTATGAAGCTTTCTTT
CASSPMGTGLYEAFF
>TRBV4-1|.|TRBJ1-1
TGCGCCAGCAGCCAAGATAATAATTCTGGGGAAGCTTTCTTT
CASSQDNNSGEAFF
>TRBV19|TRBD2|TRBJ2-1
TGTGCCAGTAGCCGGACTAGCGGGTTCTACAATGAGCAGTTCTTC
CASSRTSGFYNEQFF
>TRBV9|.|TRBJ2-7
TGTGCCAGCAGCGCGACCGCGGTGGGCTCCTACGAGCAGTACTTC
CASSATAVGSYEQYF
>TRBV5-1|.|TRBJ1-1
TGCGCCAGCAGCTTTACAGGGTTCGCTGAAGCTTTCTTT
CASSFTGFAEAFF
>TRBV9|.|TRBJ1-1
TGTGCCAGCAGCGTAGCGGACACAGGAGGGAACACTGAAGCTTTCTTT
CASSVADTGGNTEAFF
>TRBV5-4|.|TRBJ2-3
TGTGCCAGCAGCTTTTCCACAGATACGCAGTATTTT
CASSFSTDTQYF